The clone carrying this T cell receptor beta chain has a single count. The data were obtained in a study of T cell changes during pregnancy in multiple sclerosis. Germline values: CDR1 SGHKS, CDR2 YYEKEE (reference sequence). The CDR3 has 14 residues. J gave up 2 bases and V 3 bases, and 1 base lay outside the gene matches. Measured with immunoSEQ multiplex PCR; TCRdb has only the in-frame clones, and not every one. The data hold about 60,000 clones, with about 91% observed a single time. The sequencing here drew on peripheral blood, taken in the first trimester of pregnancy. This clonotype was obtained from a female donor with multiple sclerosis, enrolled in a pregnancy study. V usage is TRBV5-5 and J usage is TRBJ1-4, with 7 bases identical to TRBD1. The CDR3 bases are TGTGCCAGCAGCTGGGGACAGACTAATGAAAAACTGTTTTTT. As protein: CASSWGQTNEKLFF.